This TCR beta chain was recorded in a study of blood T cell repertoires in COVID-19. V gave up 6 bases and J gave up 4 bases, with 18 bases separating them. The CDR3 covers 15 residues. Germline assignment: CDR1 MNHEY and CDR2 SVGAGI. TCRdb's copy holds only in-frame clones and misses some; the assay was immunoSEQ multiplex PCR. The sample has 40,000 or so clones, about 77% seen once; the top ten hold 25% to 30%. The origin of this receptor is a woman in her 70s with acute or convalescent COVID-19. Input material: peripheral blood. This chain links TRBV6-5 with TRBJ1-1, with D tentatively TRBD1 (6 bases). CDR3 sequence (DNA): TGTGCCAGCAGCGACCCTTACAGGGACGGCACTGAAGCTTTCTTT. Protein sequence: CASSDPYRDGTEAFF.